This is a list of T cell receptor beta chains from one sample in a study of blood T cells in healthy people across ages. TCRdb ran MiXCR on the 5' RACE reads and lists one entry per CDR3 protein. The table shows about 730,000 distinct CDR3 sequences, with 43% occurring only once. Sequenced sample: blood. These TCRs come from a woman aged 55-75 years in good health. Both conserved end residues are part of each CDR3. Each record gives: CDR3 length, D gene, J gene, V gene, CDR3 protein. The D gene is left open where the match is weak.

12 | TRBD1 | TRBJ2-5 | TRBV19 | CASGTGRETQYF
16 | NA | TRBJ2-1 | TRBV24-1 | CATLFSGPRGDNEQFF
15 | NA | TRBJ2-3 | TRBV9 | CASSVGTGLTDTQYF
16 | NA | TRBJ1-1 | TRBV4-2 | CASSQVQGRGDTEAFF
15 | TRBD2 | TRBJ2-2 | TRBV7-2 | CASRPSGIRTGELFF
13 | NA | TRBJ1-2 | TRBV13 | CASSFDLNYGYTF
13 | NA | TRBJ2-5 | TRBV5-1 | CASGAGSKETQYF
12 | NA | TRBJ2-7 | TRBV5-1 | CASSFSRDEQYF
13 | NA | TRBJ1-1 | TRBV7-2 | CAGSRQADTEAFF
13 | NA | TRBJ1-2 | TRBV20-1 | CSARPSLRYGYTF
12 | NA | TRBJ2-7 | TRBV5-5 | CASSRGGYEQYF
17 | NA | TRBJ2-6 | TRBV7-3 | CASSLSIGFSGANVLTF
15 | NA | TRBJ2-1 | TRBV14 | CASSRGQFSYNEQFF
13 | NA | TRBJ2-7 | TRBV12-3/TRBV12-4 | CASRYTGTYEQYF
16 | TRBD1 | TRBJ1-5 | TRBV24-1 | CATRDRDRLRNQPQHF
15 | NA | TRBJ2-7 | TRBV4-2 | CASSRWRGGRYEQYF
16 | NA | TRBJ2-2 | TRBV6-2/TRBV6-3 | CASSDGWGRGTGELFF
14 | TRBD1 | TRBJ2-7 | TRBV20-1 | CSALDRGGYNEQYF
14 | NA | TRBJ1-1 | TRBV5-6 | CASSLVQAYTEAFF
15 | NA | TRBJ2-1 | TRBV6-5 | CASKLSGNYYNEQFF
13 | TRBD1 | TRBJ1-2 | TRBV7-2 | CASSVTGPSGYTF
14 | NA | TRBJ1-6 | TRBV27 | CASSWLGSNSPLHF
14 | TRBD1 | TRBJ2-7 | TRBV20-1 | CSARVQGAAYEQYF
16 | NA | TRBJ2-4 | TRBV25-1 | CASSEAGGAGRNIQYF
14 | TRBD1 | TRBJ2-7 | TRBV10-3 | CAITPGTGVYEQYF
13 | TRBD1 | TRBJ2-4 | TRBV6-5 | CASSNRGPGEQYF
15 | NA | TRBJ2-1 | TRBV6-2/TRBV6-3 | CASSSQTVSYNEQFF
15 | NA | NA | TRBV7-9 | CASSLAGWTWDEQYF
13 | NA | TRBJ2-2 | TRBV2 | CASSELASGELFF
15 | TRBD2 | TRBJ2-5 | TRBV7-3 | CASSRRTSGYETQYF
14 | NA | TRBJ2-2 | TRBV11-2 | CASSSIQESGELFF
16 | TRBD2 | TRBJ2-7 | TRBV9 | CASSVDAGGTGNEQYF
16 | NA | TRBJ2-1 | TRBV7-9 | CASWGSGSSSYNEQFF
13 | NA | NA | TRBV10-3 | CAISDGNGHEQYF
17 | TRBD2 | TRBJ2-3 | TRBV20-1 | CSAHPSSGGYSTDTQYF
15 | NA | TRBJ2-7 | TRBV5-1 | CASSLWRGRDQEQYF
15 | NA | TRBJ2-7 | TRBV11-2 | CASSLTVGGAYEQYF
15 | NA | NA | TRBV7-9 | CASTAAKSLDYEQYF
13 | NA | TRBJ1-5 | TRBV7-3 | CASSSGGNQPQHF
12 | NA | TRBJ2-2 | TRBV29-1 | CSVEKLGGELFF